Presented here are 28 T cell receptor beta chains from one specimen sequenced in a study of tumor and adjacent non-tumor tissue in lung cancer. TCRbeta libraries were built with three rounds of nested PCR, modified from ARM-PCR. TCRdb called the multiplex PCR reads again in MiXCR, with one record for every CDR3 protein. The sample carries about 90,000 distinct CDR3 sequences, roughly 62% recorded once. The template was RNA from unsorted bulk tissue. Sequencing was done on a sample of lung tumor tissue. All receptors derive from a man between 65 and 79 years old with non-small cell lung cancer.

This clonotype was counted a few times. The rearrangement joins TRBV7-9 to TRBJ2-7; no reliable D call. Trimming pared 4 bases from V and 4 bases from J, leaving 8 bases between. The CDR3 spans 12 residues. Germline assignment: CDR1 SEHNR and CDR2 FQNEAQ (reference sequence). CDR3 protein: CASSSQNYEQYF. The CDR3 DNA is TGTGCCAGCAGCTCACAGAATTACGAGCAGTACTTC.

This rearrangement joins TRBV12-3 or TRBV12-4 to TRBJ2-3; D is uncertain. The CDR3 loop spans 12 amino acids. Trimming shortened V by 9 bases and J by 4 bases, and 11 bases separated the two germline ends. The CDR3 coding sequence is TGTGCCAGGAATCCCCGTGCAGATACGCAGTATTTT. Its protein product is CARNPRADTQYF.

As concerns this clonotype: This may be a read error: a much more frequent sequence differs by one nucleotide. The chain combines TRBV6-5 with TRBJ2-7; D is perhaps TRBD2 (7 bases). Trimming stripped 6 bases from V and 9 bases from J, with 21 bases between. Per the germline V gene, CDR1 is MNHEY and CDR2 is SVGAGI. This CDR3 contains 14 residues. This CDR3 reads CASRPGPAGHGQYF. CDR3 bases: TGTGCCAGCAGGCCGGGACCAGCGGGACACGGGCAGTACTTC.

Details on this clonotype: One junction end does not reproduce the germline sequence, and a read error may be involved. Here the CDR3 reads CSVGPWIETFF. The CDR3 coding sequence is TGCAGCGTTGGTCCATGGATTGAAACTTTCTTT. V usage is TRBV29-1 and J usage is TRBJ1-1; D gene ambiguous. This CDR3 has 11 amino acids. Germline V lookup: CDR1 SQVTM, CDR2 ANQGSEA.

Details on this clonotype: The final CDR3 position lacks the conserved phenylalanine or tryptophan, pointing to a likely read error. The V gene is TRBV20-1, the J gene TRBJ2-5; D is uncertain. The CDR3 loop spans 13 amino acids. With 0 bases removed from V and 4 bases from J, the gap between germline ends came to 9 bases. CDR1 and CDR2 from the germline V gene are DFQATT and SNEGSKA (reference sequence). The CDR3 DNA reads TGCAGTGCTAGAGAAGAATCATCAGAGACCCAGTACATC. It encodes CSAREESSETQYI.

There are many counts of this clonotype. The chain combines TRBV6-1 with TRBJ1-6, with 7 bases that match TRBD1. The germline V gene encodes CDR1 MNHNS and CDR2 SASEGT. Trimming removed 6 bases from V and 4 bases from J; junction bases left unmatched: 6. The length of the CDR3 is 15 residues. For the CDR3, the DNA is TGTGCCAGCAGGGCCGGGACAGCTTATAATTCACCCCTCCACTTT. Translating it yields CASRAGTAYNSPLHF.

The rearrangement links TRBV5-6 to TRBJ2-4; no clear D gene. This CDR3 comprises 17 residues. V shed 0 bases and J shed 0 bases, with 13 bases lying between them. The V gene's germline CDR1 is SGHDT and CDR2 YYEEEE. The DNA for the CDR3 is TGTGCCAGCAGCTTGGGCCACCCAGACCTAGCCAAAAACATTCAGTACTTC. The encoded protein is CASSLGHPDLAKNIQYF.

This clonotype has a count of ten or more. The chain employs TRBV6-1 and TRBJ1-5; a possible D gene is TRBD1 (5 bases). This CDR3 is 16 amino acids long. Germline assignment: CDR1 MNHNS and CDR2 SASEGT. Trimming left V 3 bases short and J 7 bases short, with 19 bases between. This CDR3 is CASSDPGRGLGQPQHF. For the CDR3, the DNA is TGTGCCAGCAGTGACCCGGGACGGGGGTTAGGGCAGCCCCAGCATTTT.

Comments on this clonotype: Mismatch with germline at one junction end may stem from a read error. V is TRBV12-3 or TRBV12-4 and J is TRBJ2-1; the D call may be TRBD1 or TRBD2 (7 bases each). The CDR3 extends over 16 amino acids. CDR3 amino acids: CASSPRGGGSYNEHFF. The CDR3 bases are TGTGCCAGCAGTCCCAGGGGGGGGGGATCCTACAATGAGCACTTCTTC.

This clonotype occurred many times. V and J are TRBV4-1 and TRBJ2-3, with 9 bases aligning to TRBD2. The ends lost 0 bases at V and 4 bases at J; junction bases unmatched: 5. CDR1 is MGHRA and CDR2 is YSYEKL in the germline V gene. CDR3 size: 16 residues. The CDR3 spells CASSQDPAGGADTQYF. CDR3 nucleotide sequence: TGCGCCAGCAGCCAAGACCCGGCGGGGGGGGCAGATACGCAGTATTTT.

A remark on this clonotype: Relative to the germline gene, one junction end is altered; a read error may explain this. The gene calls are TRBV4-1 and TRBJ2-1, with TRBD2 identical over 9 bases. This CDR3 contains 16 residues. CDR1 is MGHRA and CDR2 is YSYEKL in the germline V gene. The CDR3 sequence: CASSQEEREEADEHFF. The CDR3 DNA reads as TGCGCCAGCAGCCAAGAGGAGCGGGAGGAGGCCGATGAGCACTTCTTC.

Concerning this clonotype itself: A read error is likely, as this CDR3 ends without the conserved phenylalanine or tryptophan. V usage is TRBV11-2 and J usage is TRBJ2-1; TRBD2 matches at 7 bases. Germline assignment: CDR1 SGHAT and CDR2 FQNNGV. The CDR3 is made up of 14 amino acids. The CDR3 coding sequence is TGTGCCAGCAACTTAGATGGGGGGGGCAATGAGCAGTTCCTC. Translating it yields CASNLDGGGNEQFL.

This clonotype came up a few times. Here the CDR3 omits its conserved ending phenylalanine or tryptophan, so a read error is the likely source. CDR3 nucleotide sequence: TGTGCCAACAGCCTAAGAGAAGGGCCAGATTGTGAGACCCAGTACTTA. Encoded protein: CANSLREGPDCETQYL. The J gene is TRBJ2-5, the V gene TRBV6-5; no definite D call. The germline CDR1 and CDR2 sequences are MNHEY and SVGAGI. The CDR3 has 16 amino acids. V was trimmed by 10 bases and J by 5 bases, leaving 26 bases between them.

Concerning this clonotype itself: One end of the junction fails to match germline, which may point to a read error. The chain is built from TRBV6-6 and TRBJ1-2, with 8 bases matching TRBD1. The CDR3 length is 15 residues. Germline loops: CDR1 MNHNY, CDR2 SVGAGI (reference sequence). The CDR3 coding sequence is TGTGCCAGCAGTTTGAACAGGGGGTCCAACTGTGGCTACGTCTTC. Translating gives CASSLNRGSNCGYVF.

For this clonotype: Given a much more abundant clone one base away, this may be a read error. The chain employs TRBV7-9 and TRBJ2-7; D is ambiguous. Germline CDR1 SEHNR, CDR2 FQNEAQ (reference sequence). CDR3 size: 13 residues. V was clipped by 0 bases and J by 3 bases, with 6 bases between them. CDR3 residues: CASSLAHGYEQYF. Here the CDR3 DNA reads TGTGCCAGCAGCTTAGCCCATGGCTACGAGCAGTACTTC.

The CDR3 sequence is CASSLDSIGEQYF. The CDR3 coding sequence is TGCGCCAGCAGCCTGGACAGCATTGGTGAGCAGTACTTC. This sequence joins TRBV5-1 and TRBJ2-7; the D gene is possibly TRBD1 (6 bases). V lost 4 bases to trimming and J lost 7 bases, with 15 bases between them. The germline V gene encodes CDR1 SGHRS and CDR2 YFSETQ. This CDR3 spans 13 amino acids.

Concerning this clonotype itself: One end of the junction does not line up with germline, which may come from a read error. V gene TRBV5-1 combines with J gene TRBJ1-3; possible D gene TRBD1, 5 bases. The CDR3 totals 14 residues. Germline loops: CDR1 SGHRS, CDR2 YFSETQ. This chain's CDR3 is CASNLGQGANTIYF. The CDR3, as DNA: TGCGCCAGCAACTTGGGGCAGGGAGCAAACACCATATATTTT.

To note about this clonotype: A read error may explain this, as a much larger clone is one base away. The CDR3 nucleotides read TGTGTCAGCACCCAGGGGGGAGCCACCGGGGAGCTGTTTTTT. This encodes CVSTQGGATGELFF. The rearrangement uses TRBV12-3 or TRBV12-4 and TRBJ2-2; D possibly corresponds to TRBD1 (7 bases). The CDR3 extends over 14 amino acids.

As to this clonotype: Germline is not matched at one junction end, which may reflect a read error. This chain uses TRBV7-9 with TRBJ2-7; D not certain. Germline lookup yields CDR1 SEHNR and CDR2 FQNEAQ (reference sequence). The CDR3 extends over 14 amino acids. The CDR3: CASSLGQTSYKQYF. In DNA form, the CDR3 reads TGTGCCAGCAGCTTAGGTCAAACCTCCTACAAGCAGTACTTC.

This clonotype was seen ten or more times. The rearrangement uses TRBV20-1 and TRBJ2-3; tentatively, D is TRBD1 (7 bases). V gave up 2 bases and J gave up 3 bases, with 12 bases separating them. This CDR3 is 14 amino acids long. CDR1 and CDR2 from the germline V gene are DFQATT and SNEGSKA (reference sequence). CDR3 sequence (DNA): TGCAGTGCTAGAACGACAGGGAGGACAGATACGCAGTATTTT. Its translation is CSARTTGRTDTQYF.

This clonotype was found many times. This chain links TRBV10-3 with TRBJ2-7; TRBD2 matches 7 bases. The V gene end was trimmed by 10 bases and the J gene end by 3 bases; junction bases not matched to a gene: 6. Per the germline V gene, CDR1 is ENHRY and CDR2 is SYGVKD. This CDR3 region has 12 residues. The CDR3 protein is CATGRDYYEQYF. CDR3 DNA sequence: TGTGCCACCGGCCGGGACTACTACGAGCAGTACTTC.

Note on this clonotype: This likely comes from a read error, as the CDR3 has no conserved phenylalanine or tryptophan at its end. Because the CDR3's place on the DNA is in doubt, the DNA is left out and the CDR3 is given as listed by TCRdb. The chain joins TRBV30 to TRBJ1-1. The CDR3 is 13 residues long, ends included. Germline lookup yields CDR1 GTSNPN and CDR2 SVGIG (reference sequence). The CDR3 is CADRESSGTEALL.

With regard to this clonotype: Just one base apart from a much larger clone, this may be a read error. The chain uses TRBV28 and TRBJ2-5; possibly TRBD2 for D (6 bases). In germline, CDR1 is MDHEN, CDR2 SYDVKM. The length of the CDR3 is 12 residues. Trimming took off 3 bases at V and 4 bases at J, with 6 bases between the two ends. The DNA for the CDR3 is TGTGCCAGCAGTTTCGGGGGAGAGACCCAGTACTTC. Amino acid sequence: CASSFGGETQYF.

About this clonotype itself: The junction shows a germline mismatch at one end, possibly a read error. The chain couples TRBV20-1 to TRBJ2-7; 11 bases align to TRBD2. Germline loops: CDR1 DFQATT, CDR2 SNEGSKA (reference sequence). This CDR3 contains 12 residues. Here the CDR3 reads CSASGGTYEKYF. The CDR3 DNA is TGCAGCGCTAGCGGGGGGACCTACGAGAAGTACTTC.

Only a few counts were recorded for this clonotype. A read error may produce the germline difference seen at one junction end. The gene calls are TRBV29-1 and TRBJ2-6, with TRBD1 matching 7 bases. Germline CDR1 is SQVTM and CDR2 is ANQGSEA. The CDR3 loop spans 14 amino acids. The CDR3 loop reads CSVTDRTGANVLIF. CDR3 in DNA: TGCAGCGTTACGGACAGGACTGGGGCCAACGTCCTGATTTTC.

This clonotype was seen more than once but under ten times. The V call is TRBV6-6, the J call TRBJ1-5, with no clear D. Germline values: CDR1 MNHNY, CDR2 SVGAGI (reference sequence). V lost 2 bases and J lost 5, with 10 bases in between. The length of the CDR3 is 14 residues. CDR3 coding DNA: TGTGCCAGCAGTTACCTTGACGGCGATCAGCCCCAGCATTTT. Its protein product is CASSYLDGDQPQHF.

This clonotype was detected only a few times. This could be a read error, since a much larger clone is one nucleotide away. The chain uses TRBV5-5 and TRBJ2-7, with D maybe TRBD2 (5 bases). Germline V gene lookup returns CDR1 SGHKS and CDR2 YYEKEE (reference sequence). The CDR3 covers 15 residues. The CDR3 DNA follows: TGTGCCAGCAGTAACGGCCGGACGGGGAACTACGGGCAGTACTTC. It translates to CASSNGRTGNYGQYF.

On this clonotype: A read error may produce the germline difference seen at one junction end. The chain employs TRBV11-2 and TRBJ1-2, with 8 bases identical to TRBD1. The germline CDR1 and CDR2 sequences are SGHAT and FQNNGV. The CDR3 has 15 residues. The CDR3 coding sequence is TGTGCCAGCAGCTTAGGTACAATCCAGGGGGCGAAAATCACGTTC. Encoded protein: CASSLGTIQGAKITF.